This T cell receptor (beta chain) was obtained from a study of T cell responses to AZD1222 COVID-19 vaccine. With 4 bases removed from V and 6 bases from J, the gap between germline ends came to 13 bases. Germline values: CDR1 LGHDT, CDR2 YNNKEL (reference sequence). The CDR3 sequence is 14 residues long. Profiled with immunoSEQ multiplex PCR; TCRdb holds only in-frame clones, not every one. In the table there are some 100,000 clones, approximately 90% of which are singletons. This chain links TRBV3-1 (or the pseudogene TRBV3-2) with TRBJ2-1; D unresolved. The specimen comprised peripheral blood, sampled on day 0 of AZD1222 vaccination. This clonotype originated in an adult in good health. CDR3 amino acids: CASSPWDSPNEQFF. CDR3 in DNA: TGTGCCAGCAGCCCTTGGGATTCTCCCAATGAGCAGTTCTTC.